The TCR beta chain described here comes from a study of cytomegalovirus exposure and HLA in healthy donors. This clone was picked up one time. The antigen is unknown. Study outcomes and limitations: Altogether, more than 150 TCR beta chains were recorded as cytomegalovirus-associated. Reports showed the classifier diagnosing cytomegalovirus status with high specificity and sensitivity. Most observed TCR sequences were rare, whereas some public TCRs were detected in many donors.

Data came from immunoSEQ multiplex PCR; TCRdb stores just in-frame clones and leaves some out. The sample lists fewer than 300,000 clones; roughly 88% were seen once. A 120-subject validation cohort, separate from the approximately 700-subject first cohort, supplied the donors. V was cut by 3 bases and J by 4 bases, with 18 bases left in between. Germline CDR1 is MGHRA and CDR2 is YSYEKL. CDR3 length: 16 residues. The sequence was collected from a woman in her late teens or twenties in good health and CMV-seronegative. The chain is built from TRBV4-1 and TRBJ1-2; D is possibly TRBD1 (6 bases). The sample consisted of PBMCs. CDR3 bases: TGCGCCAGCAGCCAGAACCACCTAACAGGGAGCTATGGCTACACCTTC. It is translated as CASSQNHLTGSYGYTF.